These T cell receptor beta chains were read from a single sample in a study of vaccination and CD4 T cells after COVID-19. These TCRs' antigens remain unknown. MiXCR, run by TCRdb on the PCR reads, gives a single entry per CDR3 protein. The data show about 15,000 distinct CDR3 sequences, about 55% seen once. The source material was CD4+ T cells from blood, cultured in vitro, sampled before SARS-CoV-2 vaccination. Receptor source: a human donor who had recovered from COVID-19. Each CDR3 is given with its conserved first and last residue. The D gene is left open where the match is weak. Size is stated for part of the rows, as once, few or many counts, or as a class when the clone is expanded.

cdr3_nt	cdr3_aa	clone_size	d_call	v_call	j_call
TGTGCCAGCAGTTACTGGCAGGACAGGGGTACGAACACTGAAGCTTTCTTT	CASSYWQDRGTNTEAFF	.	TRBD1	TRBV6-2/TRBV6-3	TRBJ1-1
TGCGCCAGCTCGCTAGCGGGGGTTATGGGAGAGACCCAGTACTTC	CASSLAGVMGETQYF	.	TRBD2	TRBV5-1	TRBJ2-5
TGTGCCAGCAGTCTAGAGGGCCTTCCTAATGAGCAGTTCTTC	CASSLEGLPNEQFF	.	.	TRBV6-1	TRBJ2-1
TGCAGTGCTAGAGATATACGGCGGGGAGGCACAGATACGCAGTATTTT	CSARDIRRGGTDTQYF	few	.	TRBV20-1	TRBJ2-3
TGTGCCAGCAGCCAGGACAGGAGATCAAACGAGCAGTACTTC	CASSQDRRSNEQYF	.	TRBD1	TRBV11-3	TRBJ2-7
TGTGCCAGCTCACCATTCGGTTCGGTGGGTGAGCAGTTCTTC	CASSPFGSVGEQFF	.	.	TRBV18	TRBJ2-1
TGTGCCAGCAGCCACACCACAGGGGCTCGTGGCTACACCTTC	CASSHTTGARGYTF	few	TRBD1	TRBV7-2	TRBJ1-2
TGTGCCAGTAGCCCTATTCGGACAGTTAGCAATCAGCCCCAGCATTTT	CASSPIRTVSNQPQHF	.	.	TRBV19	TRBJ1-5
TGTGCCAGCAGTGATCGGGACAGGGGTGGCTACACCTTC	CASSDRDRGGYTF	.	TRBD1	TRBV6-1	TRBJ1-2
TGTGCCAGCAGCGTACGGACAGTTTGGGGCGGAGGCTACACCTTC	CASSVRTVWGGGYTF	.	.	TRBV7-3	TRBJ1-2
TGTGCCAGCAGTTACCGCCAGTCCTACAATGAGCAGTTCTTC	CASSYRQSYNEQFF	.	.	TRBV6-5	TRBJ2-1
TGTGCCAGCTCACCATTTAGCAATCAGCCCCAGCATTTT	CASSPFSNQPQHF	.	.	TRBV18	TRBJ1-5
TGTGCCAGCAGCCAGGGGTCGTGGGGCTACACCTTC	CASSQGSWGYTF	few	.	TRBV6-1	TRBJ1-2
TGTGCCAGCAGTCGTCCAGGGGAGGGGAACACTGAAGCTTTCTTT	CASSRPGEGNTEAFF	.	.	TRBV6-1	TRBJ1-1
TGTGCCAGCAGCTTATGGGGGGTCGTAACAGGGTTAGCCAAAAACATTCAGTACTTC	CASSLWGVVTGLAKNIQYF	few	.	TRBV7-3	TRBJ2-4
TGTGCCAGCAGCAGAGACAACCAGCCCCAGCATTTT	CASSRDNQPQHF	few	.	TRBV11-3	TRBJ1-5
TGTGCCAGCTCAGGGGGCTTCTATAGCAATCAGCCCCAGCATTTT	CASSGGFYSNQPQHF	.	TRBD1	TRBV19	TRBJ1-5
TGCGCCAGCAGCCAAGTAGTCCCGGGCGCAGGGGAAGCTTTCTTT	CASSQVVPGAGEAFF	.	.	TRBV4-3	TRBJ1-1
TGTGCCAGCATTCTTCGGGGACAGGGGGACTTTCACGAGCAGTACTTC	CASILRGQGDFHEQYF	.	TRBD1	TRBV6-1	TRBJ2-7
TGTGCCACCAGCAGAGACAGGTACGAGCAGTACTTC	CATSRDRYEQYF	.	.	TRBV15	TRBJ2-7
TGCAGTGCTAGAGTTCCCCAAGCGGGGGAGACCCAGTACTTC	CSARVPQAGETQYF	.	TRBD2	TRBV20-1	TRBJ2-5
TGTGCCAGCAGCTACGACGGACCCTCGTCCAATGAGCAGTTCTTC	CASSYDGPSSNEQFF	.	.	TRBV7-2	TRBJ2-1
TGTGCCAGCAGTTTTCAGGGGTTACCCCAGCATTTT	CASSFQGLPQHF	.	.	TRBV7-2	TRBJ1-5
TGTGCCAGCAGGCGACAGGGGGCGCTGGTCAATTCACCCCTCCACTTT	CASRRQGALVNSPLHF	.	TRBD1	TRBV27	TRBJ1-6
TGTGCCAGCAGTCGTTTAGGGGGACCTAACTACGAGCAGTACTTC	CASSRLGGPNYEQYF	.	.	TRBV6-7	TRBJ2-7
TGTGCCAGCAGTGAAGCACGCACAGGGGGCACTGAAGCTTTCTTT	CASSEARTGGTEAFF	.	TRBD1	TRBV6-1	TRBJ1-1
TGTGCCAGCAGCTTACAGACAGGGAACCAAGAGACCCAGTACTTC	CASSLQTGNQETQYF	.	TRBD1	TRBV5-4	TRBJ2-5
TGCAGTGCCCCGCGGCGGGGTATGGCTGAAGCTTTCTTT	CSAPRRGMAEAFF	.	.	TRBV20-1	TRBJ1-1
TGTGCCAGCAGGACAGGGCCTGAAGCTTTCTTT	CASRTGPEAFF	few	TRBD1	TRBV6-2/TRBV6-3	TRBJ1-1
TGTGCCAGCAGTCTTAAGGGCGGGGGGGCCCGGCGGTTCTTC	CASSLKGGGARRFF	once	TRBD2	TRBV6-2/TRBV6-3	TRBJ2-1
TGTGCCAGCAGTTCGCCAGGGTGGTTAGGGGAGCAGTACTTC	CASSSPGWLGEQYF	.	.	TRBV28	TRBJ2-7
TGTGCCAGCAGTTTATCAAGGTTAACTAGCGGGGGTTCCTACAATGAGCAGTTCTTC	CASSLSRLTSGGSYNEQFF	.	TRBD2	TRBV27	TRBJ2-1
TGCGCCAGCAGCTTGAGCCCCGACACTGAAGCTTTCTTT	CASSLSPDTEAFF	.	.	TRBV5-1	TRBJ1-1
TGCAGTGCCCAGGTTACAGTTGAAAACGGTTCACCCCTCCACTTT	CSAQVTVENGSPLHF	few	.	TRBV20-1	TRBJ1-6
TGTGCCAGCATTGGGAACACTGAAGCTTTCTTT	CASIGNTEAFF	few	.	TRBV2	TRBJ1-1